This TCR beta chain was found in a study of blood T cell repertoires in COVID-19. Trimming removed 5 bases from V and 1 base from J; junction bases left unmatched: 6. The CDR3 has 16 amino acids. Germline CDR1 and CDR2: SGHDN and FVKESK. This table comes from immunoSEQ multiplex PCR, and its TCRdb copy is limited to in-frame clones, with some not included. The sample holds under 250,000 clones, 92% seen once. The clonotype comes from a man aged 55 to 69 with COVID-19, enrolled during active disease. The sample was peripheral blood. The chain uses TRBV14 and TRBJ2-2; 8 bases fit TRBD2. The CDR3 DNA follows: TGTGCCAGCAGCTTTATGAGCGGGGGGAACACCGGGGAGCTGTTTTTT. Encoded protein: CASSFMSGGNTGELFF.